This entry is about one T cell receptor beta chain. The data were obtained in a study of control samples from healthy donors and cancer patients. TCRdb keeps only in-frame clones here, not all; method: immunoSEQ multiplex PCR. The table includes roughly 26,000 clones, 80% to 85% detected once. The CDR3 is 15 amino acids. CDR1 and CDR2 (germline): SNHLY, FYNNEI. The V and J ends lost 6 bases and 2 bases respectively, with 14 bases between them. The receptor's source is a man in his 60s with colorectal cancer. The sequencing input was PBMCs. The chain couples TRBV2 to TRBJ1-3, with a weak D call TRBD1 (5 bases). This CDR3 reads CASRGGRQPGNTIYF. CDR3 in DNA: TGTGCCAGCAGGGGGGGAAGGCAGCCTGGAAACACCATATATTTT.